The clone carrying this TCR beta chain appeared a few times. Its antigen is currently unknown. These data come from a study of T cell repertoires in cytomegalovirus infection. Whole-study findings and limits: HLA-C-restricted TCR beta clonotypes specific for CMV led the ex vivo response.

TCRdb re-called the reads through MiXCR, storing one row per CDR3 protein. The data show around 100,000 distinct CDR3 sequences, with approximately 45% seen just once and approximately 74% held by the top ten. The ends were cut back, 2 bases at V and 3 bases at J, with 11 bases in the middle. The germline V gene has CDR1 LNHDA and CDR2 SQIVND (reference sequence). This CDR3 is 15 amino acids long. Sequencing used CD8+ T cells from cultured PBMCs, obtained from culture after CMV antigen stimulation. This TCR derives from a human donor in good health (CMV status not recorded). Some clones in this sample may be carry-over from other donors' samples. The chain is built from TRBV19 and TRBJ1-5, with D hard to call. The CDR3 spells CASSILASLNQPQHF. The CDR3 coding sequence is TGTGCCAGTAGTATATTAGCCAGCCTCAATCAGCCCCAGCATTTT.